Presented here are 27 T cell receptor beta chains from one specimen sequenced in a study of regulatory T cells in long-lasting Graves disease. Construction of the TCR beta libraries employed iRepertoire HTBI primers in conjunction with Arm-PCR of CDR3 regions. TCRdb processed the multiplex PCR reads anew with MiXCR; each CDR3 protein has one entry. The repertoire has fewer than 500,000 distinct CDR3 sequences, 15% to 20% of them found once; the top ten carry 9.5% to 15%. Specified time point: newly diagnosed GD, antithyroid drugs for less than 3 months. RNA extracted from PBMCs served as the sequencing template. These same records also appear under a second study, on T cells in Graves' hyperthyroidism and ophthalmopathy.

The source was peripheral blood mononuclear cells (PBMCs), collected at new diagnosis, from a patient treated with antithyroid drugs. All receptors derive from a man between 35 and 55 years old with Graves disease.

Many counts were recorded for this clonotype. The CDR3 is CASSQGPQPQHF. CDR3 nucleotide sequence: TGTGCCAGCAGCCAAGGCCCACAGCCCCAGCATTTT. V usage is TRBV3-1 and J usage is TRBJ1-5; D is unclear. Germline V gene data show CDR1 as LGHDT and CDR2 as YNNKEL (reference sequence). The CDR3 has 12 amino acids. V was cut by 1 base and J by 7 bases, with 5 bases left in between.

The chain carries TRBV5-1 and TRBJ2-5; perhaps TRBD1 as D (5 bases). Between the trimmed V and J ends, which lost 1 base and 4 bases, there was a span of 8 bases. CDR1 is SGHRS and CDR2 is YFSETQ in the germline V gene. The CDR3 totals 13 residues. The CDR3 sequence is CASSLKGPETQYF. CDR3 DNA: TGCGCCAGCAGCTTGAAGGGGCCAGAGACCCAGTACTTC. The full variable domain, its missing parts supplied by reference TRBV5-1 and TRBJ2-5, is KAGVTQTPRYLIKTRGQQVTLSCSPISGHRSVSWYQQTPGQGLQFLFEYFSETQRNKGNFPGRFSGRQFSNSRSEMNVSTLELGDSALYLCASSLKGPETQYFGPGTRLLVL.

This clonotype was seen a handful of times. The chain is built from TRBV15 and TRBJ2-6; D uncertain. CDR1 and CDR2 from the germline V gene are LNHNV and YYDKDF (reference sequence). Trimming removed 0 bases at V and 1 base at J, with 7 bases between. The CDR3 is made up of 16 amino acids. For the CDR3, the DNA is TGTGCCACCAGCAGAGAGTCATCTTCTGGGGCCAACGTCCTGACTTTC. Its protein is CATSRESSSGANVLTF.

This clonotype was counted at least ten times. The CDR3 nucleotides read TGTGCCAGCAGTTTCCCCGGACAGGGCCAAGAGACCCAGTACTTC. It encodes CASSFPGQGQETQYF. V is TRBV28 and J is TRBJ2-5, with 8 bases identical to TRBD1. Germline V gene lookup returns CDR1 MDHEN and CDR2 SYDVKM. J was trimmed by 1 base and V by 3 bases; bases with no gene match: 4. The CDR3 length is 15 residues.

With regard to this clonotype: Possible read error: a much larger clone is one base away. Given the absence of the conserved phenylalanine or tryptophan at the CDR3 end, a read error is likely. The chain joins TRBV6-1 to TRBJ1-2; TRBD1 matches at 7 bases. This CDR3 region has 13 residues. The germline CDR1 and CDR2 sequences are MNHNS and SASEGT. The CDR3 reads CASREGGASGYTL. The CDR3 DNA follows: TGTGCCAGCAGGGAAGGGGGCGCGAGTGGCTACACCCTC.

This clonotype was recorded a few times. This may be a read error: a much more frequent sequence differs by one nucleotide. The CDR3, as DNA: TGTGCCAGCAGTCAACAGGGGGTTTCCTACGAGCAGTTCTTC. Translation: CASSQQGVSYEQFF. The J gene is TRBJ2-5, the V gene TRBV3-1, with TRBD1 identical over 8 bases. The better agreement between TRBJ2-1 and the DNA end casts doubt on the J call. CDR1 and CDR2 (germline): LGHDT, YNNKEL (reference sequence). CDR3 length: 14 residues.

This clonotype was counted a few times. The chain joins TRBV3-1 to TRBJ2-4, with D perhaps TRBD1 (5 bases). Between the trimmed V and J ends, which lost 0 bases and 2 bases, there was a span of 11 bases. Germline CDR1 LGHDT, CDR2 YNNKEL (reference sequence). The CDR3 is made up of 16 amino acids. CDR3 bases: TGTGCCAGCAGCCAAGAGCAGGGTTTCACCAAAAACATTCAGTACTTC. Amino acid sequence: CASSQEQGFTKNIQYF.

This clonotype was picked up a small number of times. J is TRBJ1-1 and V is TRBV3-1; D is uncertain. V lost 1 base and J 1 base, leaving 4 bases between the germline ends. CDR3 length: 13 residues. Germline V gene data show CDR1 as LGHDT and CDR2 as YNNKEL (reference sequence). The CDR3 nucleotides read TGTGCCAGCAGCCAAGTAGCGAACACTGAAGCTTTCTTT. Translation: CASSQVANTEAFF.

This clonotype was detected many times. The chain joins TRBV11-2 to TRBJ2-1; no clear D. Germline lookup yields CDR1 SGHAT and CDR2 FQNNGV. V was cut by 0 bases and J by 8 bases, with 11 bases left in between. The CDR3 consists of 14 residues. CDR3 loop: CASSLDGWVDEQFF. The CDR3 DNA sequence: TGTGCCAGCAGCTTAGATGGATGGGTCGATGAGCAGTTCTTC.

This clonotype was recorded at least ten times. V is TRBV7-8 and J is TRBJ1-5; unclear D gene. CDR3 size: 16 residues. Per the germline V gene, CDR1 is SGHVS and CDR2 is FQNEAQ. V lost 2 bases, J lost 4 bases, and 15 bases lay in between. The chain's CDR3 is CASSLSRSLPNQPQHF. CDR3 in DNA: TGTGCCAGCAGCTTATCTCGGTCCCTCCCAAATCAGCCCCAGCATTTT.

This clonotype was seen only a few times. A much larger clone lies a single base off, so this may be a read error. V usage is TRBV7-9 and J usage is TRBJ2-3, with D perhaps matching TRBD2 (5 bases). Germline-derived CDR1 and CDR2 are SEHNR and FQNEAQ (reference sequence). The CDR3 extends over 16 amino acids. Trimming stripped 1 base from V and 2 bases from J, with 13 bases between. DNA of the CDR3: TGTGCCAGCAGCTTAGAGGCTAGCAGAGTCACAGATACGCAGTATTTT. It is translated as CASSLEASRVTDTQYF.

This clonotype appeared many times. The chain links TRBV2 to TRBJ2-7; tentative D call: TRBD2 (6 bases). The CDR3 is 14 amino acids. Deletions cut 3 bases from V and 4 bases from J, with 13 bases between. Germline V gives CDR1 SNHLY, CDR2 FYNNEI. Written as DNA, the CDR3 is TGTGCCAGCAGTGAGCAGGGTGGGACTTACGAGCAGTACTTC. This encodes CASSEQGGTYEQYF.

The chain links TRBV10-3 to TRBJ1-4; 9 nucleotides match TRBD1. Germline trimming cut 2 bases from V and 7 bases from J; bases unmatched to any gene: 5. This CDR3 region has 15 residues. Per the germline V gene, CDR1 is ENHRY and CDR2 is SYGVKD. The CDR3 DNA sequence: TGTGCCATCAGTGAGGGACAGGGGTGGGGTGAAAAACTGTTTTTT. As protein: CAISEGQGWGEKLFF.

This clonotype was counted between two and nine times. The chain carries TRBV29-1 and TRBJ2-2, with D possibly being TRBD1 or TRBD2 (6 bases each). CDR3 size: 14 residues. Germline values: CDR1 SQVTM, CDR2 ANQGSEA. V was pared by 3 bases and J by 6 bases, with 14 bases between. The CDR3: CSVEPAGGPGELFF. CDR3 DNA sequence: TGCAGCGTTGAGCCCGCTGGGGGGCCCGGGGAGCTGTTTTTT.

The rearrangement links TRBV5-1 to TRBJ2-7, with 7 nucleotides matching TRBD2. V shed 0 bases and J 0 bases; nucleotides not matched to a gene: 6. There are 16 residues in the CDR3. CDR1 and CDR2 (germline): SGHRS, YFSETQ. The CDR3 DNA sequence: TGCGCCAGCAGCTTGGTGGTGGGCGGGAGCTCCTACGAGCAGTACTTC. It encodes CASSLVVGGSSYEQYF. The whole variable domain, remainder taken from reference TRBV5-1 and TRBJ2-7, is KAGVTQTPRYLIKTRGQQVTLSCSPISGHRSVSWYQQTPGQGLQFLFEYFSETQRNKGNFPGRFSGRQFSNSRSEMNVSTLELGDSALYLCASSLVVGGSSYEQYFGPGTRLTVT.

This clonotype has a count of ten or more. The genes are TRBV11-2 and TRBJ2-1; 7 bases are a match to TRBD2. After removal of 4 bases from V and 5 bases from J, the junction contained 8 bases not matched to a gene. CDR3 length: 15 residues. Germline V lookup: CDR1 SGHAT, CDR2 FQNNGV. The CDR3 protein is CASSSGSGKNNEQFF. The CDR3 region has the DNA TGTGCCAGCAGCTCGGGCAGCGGGAAAAACAATGAGCAGTTCTTC.

This clonotype was counted many times. V is TRBV2 and J is TRBJ2-3; the D gene could be TRBD1 or TRBD2 (7 bases each). This CDR3 region has 15 residues. Germline V gene sequence: CDR1 SNHLY, CDR2 FYNNEI. With 5 bases removed from V and 1 base from J, the gap between germline ends came to 13 bases. The CDR3 loop is CASSRQGGGTDTQYF. The CDR3 bases are TGTGCCAGCAGTAGACAGGGAGGGGGCACAGATACGCAGTATTTT.

CDR3 amino acids: CASSIRRAGELFF. DNA of the CDR3: TGTGCCAGTAGTATCAGGCGCGCCGGGGAGCTGTTTTTT. V usage is TRBV19 and J usage is TRBJ2-2; D not resolved. The CDR3 has 13 amino acids. V dropped 3 bases and J dropped 6 bases, with 8 bases sitting between them. Germline loops: CDR1 LNHDA, CDR2 SQIVND (reference sequence). The full variable domain, its missing parts supplied by reference TRBV19 and TRBJ2-2, is DGGITQSPKYLFRKEGQNVTLSCEQNLNHDAMYWYRQDPGQGLRLIYYSQIVNDFQKGDIAEGYSVSREKKESFPLTVTSAQKNPTAFYLCASSIRRAGELFFGEGSRLTVL.

This clonotype was counted at least ten times. The genes are TRBV2 and TRBJ2-1, with D possibly being TRBD2 (7 bases). V lost 7 bases and J lost 2, with 15 bases in between. Germline-derived CDR1 and CDR2 are SNHLY and FYNNEI. The CDR3 contains 15 residues. CDR3 DNA: TGTGCCAGCACCGAAGGGGGGGAGCCCTACAATGAGCAGTTCTTC. It codes for CASTEGGEPYNEQFF.

The chain recombines TRBV19 with TRBJ2-7, with 10 bases fitting TRBD1. This CDR3 contains 14 residues. Germline values: CDR1 LNHDA, CDR2 SQIVND (reference sequence). The ends lost 10 bases at V and 2 bases at J; junction bases unmatched: 8. The CDR3 spells CATTRDRGAYEQYF. The CDR3, as DNA: TGTGCCACCACCCGGGACAGGGGTGCCTACGAGCAGTACTTC.

This clonotype has at least ten counts. The chain recombines TRBV2 with TRBJ2-1; TRBD2 matches 13 bases. The V gene end was trimmed by 9 bases and the J gene end by 4 bases; junction bases not matched to a gene: 9. The CDR3 covers 16 residues. In germline, CDR1 is SNHLY, CDR2 FYNNEI. DNA for the CDR3: TGTGCCAGAGCGGGACTAGCGGGACCGGGGTACAATGAGCAGTTCTTC. It encodes CARAGLAGPGYNEQFF. Together with reference TRBV2 and TRBJ2-1, the CDR3 gives the full variable domain: EPEVTQTPSHQVTQMGQEVILRCVPISNHLYFYWYRQILGQKVEFLVSFYNNEISEKSEIFDDQFSVERPDGSNFTLKIRSTKLEDSAMYFCARAGLAGPGYNEQFFGPGTRLTVL.

This clonotype was seen at least ten times. V is TRBV2 and J is TRBJ1-1, with D uncertain. Trimming left V 3 bases short and J 3 bases short, with 11 bases between. The CDR3 runs 14 residues. Germline loops: CDR1 SNHLY, CDR2 FYNNEI. As DNA, the CDR3 is TGTGCCAGCAGTGATGGAGGACCGGACACTGAAGCTTTCTTT. Amino acids: CASSDGGPDTEAFF. Full variable domain (outside the CDR3, taken from reference TRBV2 and TRBJ1-1): EPEVTQTPSHQVTQMGQEVILRCVPISNHLYFYWYRQILGQKVEFLVSFYNNEISEKSEIFDDQFSVERPDGSNFTLKIRSTKLEDSAMYFCASSDGGPDTEAFFGQGTRLTVV.

The rearrangement joins TRBV5-1 to TRBJ1-5, with D possibly matching TRBD1 (5 bases). Germline assignment: CDR1 SGHRS and CDR2 YFSETQ. V was shortened by 0 bases and J by 7 bases, with 11 bases between the two germline ends. The CDR3 is 14 amino acids. The CDR3 nucleotides are TGCGCCAGCAGCTTGGTGTGGGGGACCCAGCCCCAGCATTTT. Protein sequence: CASSLVWGTQPQHF.

On this clonotype itself: Since a much larger clone is just one base distant, this may be a read error. This rearrangement joins TRBV29-1 to TRBJ2-1, with 9 bases lining up with TRBD1. Germline V gene data show CDR1 as SQVTM and CDR2 as ANQGSEA. CDR3 length equals 13 residues. V was clipped by 3 bases and J by 4 bases; unmatched bases: 1. CDR3 in DNA: TGCAGCGTTGAGACAGGGGGTTACAATGAGCAGTTCTTC. Its translation is CSVETGGYNEQFF.

This chain links TRBV13 with TRBJ1-6; D remains ambiguous. Germline V lookup: CDR1 PRHDT, CDR2 FYEKMQ (reference sequence). The ends were cut back, 3 bases at V and 8 bases at J, with 8 bases in the middle. The CDR3 has 13 residues. The CDR3 sequence is CASSLAGYSPLHF. CDR3 in DNA: TGTGCCAGCAGCTTGGCCGGGTATTCACCCCTCCACTTT.

The chain joins TRBV6-1 to TRBJ2-7; D perhaps matches TRBD1 (6 bases). The V and J ends lost 1 base and 2 bases respectively, with 12 bases between them. In germline, CDR1 is MNHNS, CDR2 SASEGT. This CDR3 contains 15 residues. CDR3: CASSEVSQGAYEQYF. CDR3 nucleotides: TGTGCCAGCAGTGAAGTTTCACAGGGAGCCTACGAGCAGTACTTC.

In its sample, this clonotype was seen a few times. This chain uses TRBV20-1 with TRBJ2-7, with D possibly being TRBD1 (5 bases). Per the germline V gene, CDR1 is DFQATT and CDR2 is SNEGSKA (reference sequence). The CDR3 runs 15 residues. The germline V and J ends were trimmed by 0 bases and 0 bases, with 12 bases remaining between them. DNA of the CDR3: TGCAGTGCTAGAGATAGGCAGGGTAGCTCCTACGAGCAGTACTTC. This encodes CSARDRQGSSYEQYF.